Listed here is a single T cell receptor beta chain. Its antigen is still unknown. Sample-barcoded 5' priming and a J-beta primer mix drove a second PCR of about 6 to 11 cycles. Sequencing recovered at least 2.5 million CDR3-containing paired-end reads from each sample. From the 5' RACE reads, TCRdb called clonotypes with MiXCR, one entry per CDR3 protein. This sample carries about 1.4 million distinct CDR3 sequences, 59% of them seen once, and the ten largest clones take roughly 6.3%. In germline, CDR1 is MGHRA, CDR2 YSYEKL. The V end lost 7 bases, the J end lost 7 bases, and 16 bases lay between the germline ends. There are 13 residues in the CDR3. The sample comes from a study of blood T cells in healthy people across ages. Study results and limitations: Significant beta diversity loss was already apparent by age approximately 42, declining roughly linearly.

The chain is built from TRBV4-1 and TRBJ1-2; D remains ambiguous. The sequenced material came from blood. This TCR was sampled from a man younger than 35 in good health. The CDR3 reads CASNQLQRRGYTF. The CDR3 nucleotides read TGCGCCAGCAACCAGCTCCAGCGTCGTGGCTACACCTTC.